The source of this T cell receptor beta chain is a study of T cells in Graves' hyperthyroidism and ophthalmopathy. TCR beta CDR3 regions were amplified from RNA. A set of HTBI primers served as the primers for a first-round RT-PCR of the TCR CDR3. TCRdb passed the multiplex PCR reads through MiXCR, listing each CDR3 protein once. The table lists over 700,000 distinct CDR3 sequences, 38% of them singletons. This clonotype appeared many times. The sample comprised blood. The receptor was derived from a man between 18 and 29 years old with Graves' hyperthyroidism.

CDR3 DNA: TGTGCCAGCAGCCCTACCGGGGCAGTGCATGGCTACACCTTC. Its protein is CASSPTGAVHGYTF. The chain carries TRBV7-3 and TRBJ1-2; D possibly corresponds to TRBD1 (5 bases). CDR3 length: 14 amino acids. The V gene lost 5 bases and the J gene lost 6 bases, with 16 bases spanning the gap. The germline CDR1 and CDR2 sequences are SGHTA and FQGTGA.